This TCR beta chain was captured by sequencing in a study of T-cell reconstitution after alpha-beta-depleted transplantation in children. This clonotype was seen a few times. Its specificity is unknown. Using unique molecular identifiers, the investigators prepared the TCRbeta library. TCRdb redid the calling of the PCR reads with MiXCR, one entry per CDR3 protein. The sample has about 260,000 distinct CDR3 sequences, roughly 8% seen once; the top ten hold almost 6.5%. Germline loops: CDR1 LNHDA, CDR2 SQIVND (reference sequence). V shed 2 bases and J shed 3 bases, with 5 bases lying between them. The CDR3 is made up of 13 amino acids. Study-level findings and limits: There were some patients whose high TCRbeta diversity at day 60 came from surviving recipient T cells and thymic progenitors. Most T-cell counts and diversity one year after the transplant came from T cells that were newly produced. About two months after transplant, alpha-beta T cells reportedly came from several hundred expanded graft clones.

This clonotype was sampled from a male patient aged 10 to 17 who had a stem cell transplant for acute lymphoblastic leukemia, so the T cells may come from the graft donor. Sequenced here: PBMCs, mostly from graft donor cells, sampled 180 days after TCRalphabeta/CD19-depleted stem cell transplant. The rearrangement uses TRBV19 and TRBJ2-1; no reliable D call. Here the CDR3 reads CASSISVYNEQFF. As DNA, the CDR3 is TGTGCCAGTAGTATATCCGTCTACAATGAGCAGTTCTTC. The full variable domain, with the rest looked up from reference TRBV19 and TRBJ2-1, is DGGITQSPKYLFRKEGQNVTLSCEQNLNHDAMYWYRQDPGQGLRLIYYSQIVNDFQKGDIAEGYSVSREKKESFPLTVTSAQKNPTAFYLCASSISVYNEQFFGPGTRLTVL.